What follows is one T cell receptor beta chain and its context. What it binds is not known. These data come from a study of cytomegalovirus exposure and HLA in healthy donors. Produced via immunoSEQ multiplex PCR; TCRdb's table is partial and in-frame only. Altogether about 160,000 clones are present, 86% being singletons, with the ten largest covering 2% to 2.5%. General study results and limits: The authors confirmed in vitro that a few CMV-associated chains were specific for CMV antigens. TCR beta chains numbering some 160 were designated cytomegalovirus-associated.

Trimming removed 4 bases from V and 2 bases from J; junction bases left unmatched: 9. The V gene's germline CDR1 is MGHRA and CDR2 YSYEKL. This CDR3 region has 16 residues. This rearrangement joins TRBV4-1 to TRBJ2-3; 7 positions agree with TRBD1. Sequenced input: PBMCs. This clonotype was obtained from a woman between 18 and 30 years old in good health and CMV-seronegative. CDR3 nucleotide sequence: TGCGCCAGCAGCCTTGGACAGGATTCATTCACAGATACGCAGTATTTT. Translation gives CASSLGQDSFTDTQYF.